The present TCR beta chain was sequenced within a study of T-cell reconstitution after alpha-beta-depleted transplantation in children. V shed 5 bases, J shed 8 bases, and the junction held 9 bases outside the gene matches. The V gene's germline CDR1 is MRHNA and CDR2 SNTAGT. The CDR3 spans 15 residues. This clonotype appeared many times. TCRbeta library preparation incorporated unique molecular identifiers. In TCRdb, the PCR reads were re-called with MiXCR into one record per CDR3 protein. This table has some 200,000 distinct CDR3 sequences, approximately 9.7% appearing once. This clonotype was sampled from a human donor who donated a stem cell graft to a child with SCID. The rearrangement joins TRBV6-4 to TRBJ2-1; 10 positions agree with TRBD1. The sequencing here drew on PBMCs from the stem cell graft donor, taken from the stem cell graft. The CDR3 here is CASSPGQGGFDEQFF. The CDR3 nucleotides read TGTGCCAGCAGTCCTGGACAGGGGGGGTTCGATGAGCAGTTCTTC.